These 28 T cell receptor beta chains share one sample of origin, sequenced in a study of OX40 agonist ivuxolimab in advanced cancers. Only in-frame clones appear in the TCRdb table, and some are missing; sequencing was by immunoSEQ multiplex PCR. The data hold around 77,000 clones, with around nine tenths observed a single time. This material consisted of CD4+ or CD8+ T cells sorted from blood, taken in a trial of the OX40 agonist ivuxolimab. The origin of the receptors is an adult with an advanced solid tumor such as melanoma, head and neck, liver or kidney cancer.

V usage is TRBV4-1 and J usage is TRBJ2-7, with D unresolved. This CDR3 has 15 amino acids. With 2 bases removed from V and 4 bases from J, the gap between germline ends came to 15 bases. Germline V gives CDR1 MGHRA, CDR2 YSYEKL. The CDR3 spells CASSQTLSGIYEQYF. DNA for the CDR3: TGCGCCAGCAGCCAAACCCTCAGTGGGATATACGAGCAGTACTTC.

The chain has TRBV5-6 and TRBJ1-2, with TRBD1 matching 9 bases. Germline lookup yields CDR1 SGHDT and CDR2 YYEEEE. V lost 0 bases and J lost 7; bases outside the gene matches: 4. The CDR3 covers 14 residues. CDR3 protein: CASSLAGTGFGYTF. In DNA form, the CDR3 reads TGTGCCAGCAGCTTGGCCGGGACAGGGTTTGGCTACACCTTC. Full variable domain (rest looked up from reference TRBV5-6 and TRBJ1-2): DAGVTQSPTHLIKTRGQQVTLRCSPKSGHDTVSWYQQALGQGPQFIFQYYEEEERQRGNFPDRFSGHQFPNYSSELNVNALLLGDSALYLCASSLAGTGFGYTFGSGTRLTVV.

This clone was recorded once. This rearrangement joins TRBV4-3 to TRBJ1-5; maybe TRBD1 (5 bases). The length of the CDR3 is 13 residues. The V end lost 3 bases, the J end lost 2 bases, and 5 bases lay between the germline ends. In germline, CDR1 is LGHNA, CDR2 YSLEER. CDR3 protein: CASSQGGNQPQHF. CDR3 DNA sequence: TGCGCCAGCAGCCAGGGGGGCAATCAGCCCCAGCATTTT.

The chain uses TRBV18 and TRBJ2-7; no reliable D call. The CDR3 extends over 14 amino acids. Germline CDR1 and CDR2: KGHSH and LQKENI. With 0 bases removed from V and 6 bases from J, the gap between germline ends came to 12 bases. This CDR3 reads CASSPPDPVFEQYF. CDR3 coding DNA: TGTGCCAGCTCACCACCGGATCCCGTGTTCGAGCAGTACTTC.

This chain links TRBV25-1 with TRBJ1-2; TRBD1 is a possible D gene (5 bases). CDR3 length: 15 residues. Germline CDR1 is MGHDK and CDR2 is SYGVNS. V lost 1 base, J lost 3 bases, and 12 bases lay in between. CDR3 DNA sequence: TGTGCCAGCAGTGAATCCGCGGGGCACCACTATGGCTACACCTTC. This gives the protein CASSESAGHHYGYTF.

This chain links TRBV25-1 with TRBJ2-1; TRBD2 aligns across 12 bases. Germline V gene data show CDR1 as MGHDK and CDR2 as SYGVNS. V was pared by 6 bases and J by 3 bases, with 6 bases of the junction left unmatched. There are 16 residues in the CDR3. The CDR3 sequence: CASRGLAGRYYNEQFF. The DNA of the CDR3 is TGTGCCAGCAGAGGACTAGCGGGACGTTACTACAATGAGCAGTTCTTC.

The chain employs TRBV4-3 and TRBJ2-7; D gene uncertain. Trimming shortened V by 0 bases and J by 3 bases, and 12 bases separated the two germline ends. Germline-derived CDR1 and CDR2 are LGHNA and YSLEER. The CDR3 is 15 residues long. CDR3 DNA sequence: TGCGCCAGCAGCCAAGATCGAAATCCGGGCTACGAGCAGTACTTC. This sequence encodes CASSQDRNPGYEQYF.

The rearrangement links TRBV5-6 to TRBJ1-5, with D possibly being TRBD1 (5 bases). The germline gives CDR1 SGHDT, CDR2 YYEEEE. V gave up 6 bases and J gave up 6 bases, with 16 bases separating them. The CDR3 runs 14 residues. The CDR3 nucleotides are TGTGCCAGCACCATGGGAGGGGCCCTTCAGCCCCAGCATTTT. As protein: CASTMGGALQPQHF.

This chain uses TRBV7-9 with TRBJ1-1, with D unresolved. V shed 1 base and J shed 2 bases, with 11 bases lying between them. Germline V lookup: CDR1 SEHNR, CDR2 FQNEAQ (reference sequence). This CDR3 region has 15 residues. CDR3 nucleotides: TGTGCCAGCAGCTTAGGGGCAGGATCAAACACTGAAGCTTTCTTT. It is translated as CASSLGAGSNTEAFF.

This sequence joins TRBV7-9 and TRBJ1-1, with D hard to call. Deletions cut 1 base from V and 4 bases from J, with 10 bases between. The CDR3 has 14 amino acids. From germline, CDR1 is SEHNR and CDR2 FQNEAQ (reference sequence). CDR3: CASSLVTSPTEAFF. The CDR3 DNA follows: TGTGCCAGCAGCTTAGTGACGTCGCCCACTGAAGCTTTCTTT.

The chain couples TRBV27 to TRBJ2-3; maybe TRBD2 (5 bases). CDR1 MNHEY and CDR2 SMNVEV come from the germline V gene (reference sequence). Trimming pared 6 bases from V and 5 bases from J, leaving 9 bases between. This CDR3 has 12 residues. CDR3 region: CASSSGVDTQYF. DNA of the CDR3: TGTGCCAGCAGCTCCGGGGTAGATACGCAGTATTTT.

This chain uses TRBV28 with TRBJ1-1; 10 positions agree with TRBD1. Germline V gene data show CDR1 as MDHEN and CDR2 as SYDVKM. This CDR3 spans 18 amino acids. The V and J ends lost 4 bases and 1 base, in that order; junction bases with no gene match: 12. CDR3 in DNA: TGTGCCAGCAGTTCCCAAGACAGGGGGCGGGTTAGGAACACTGAAGCTTTCTTT. Translation gives CASSSQDRGRVRNTEAFF. The entire variable domain, with the rest obtained from reference TRBV28 and TRBJ1-1, is as follows: DVKVTQSSRYLVKRTGEKVFLECVQDMDHENMFWYRQDPGLGLRLIYFSYDVKMKEKGDIPEGYSVSREKKERFSLILESASTNQTSMYLCASSSQDRGRVRNTEAFFGQGTRLTVV.

The CDR3 region has the DNA TGTGCCAGCAGTGGGATCAACGGGAGTTTCTGGTACAATGAGCAGTTCTTC. Translating gives CASSGINGSFWYNEQFF. The chain recombines TRBV6-1 with TRBJ2-1; perhaps TRBD2 as D (6 bases). The CDR3 is made up of 17 amino acids. CDR1 is MNHNS and CDR2 is SASEGT in the germline V gene. The germline V and J ends were trimmed by 4 bases and 4 bases, with 20 bases remaining between them.

This clone has more than one count but fewer than ten. V usage is TRBV4-1 and J usage is TRBJ2-7, with D hard to call. There are 13 residues in the CDR3. V was cut by 1 base and J by 4 bases, with 8 bases left in between. CDR1 is MGHRA and CDR2 is YSYEKL in the germline V gene. The CDR3 DNA is TGCGCCAGCAGCCAAGGGAGTCAGTACGAGCAGTACTTC. Translating gives CASSQGSQYEQYF.

This sequence joins TRBV9 and TRBJ2-1; 8 bases are a match to TRBD2. V lost 0 bases and J lost 4; bases outside the gene matches: 3. There are 15 residues in the CDR3. The V gene's germline CDR1 is SGDLS and CDR2 YYNGEE. The CDR3 is CASSVGAGAYNEQFF. The CDR3 DNA reads TGTGCCAGCAGCGTAGGAGCGGGGGCGTACAATGAGCAGTTCTTC.

With regard to this clone: The sample carries other DNA sequences with the same CDR3. The V and J genes are TRBV27 and TRBJ2-7; 8 nucleotides line up with TRBD1. Germline assignment: CDR1 MNHEY and CDR2 SMNVEV (reference sequence). Trimming at V came to 5 bases and at J to 5 bases, leaving 2 bases not matched to a gene. The CDR3 runs to 12 residues. CDR3 in amino acids: CASSRQGNEQYF. CDR3 nucleotides: TGTGCCAGCAGTAGACAGGGGAACGAGCAGTACTTC.

In this sample, this clone turned up once. This rearrangement joins TRBV6-5 to TRBJ2-7, with TRBD1 matching 9 bases. The V and J ends lost 0 bases and 2 bases, in that order; junction bases with no gene match: 5. Germline-derived CDR1 and CDR2 are MNHEY and SVGAGI. There are 16 residues in the CDR3. CDR3 amino acids: CASSYSRTGVPYEQYF. CDR3 nucleotides: TGTGCCAGCAGTTACTCCCGGACAGGGGTACCCTACGAGCAGTACTTC.

This chain uses TRBV19 with TRBJ2-1, with 7 bases identical to TRBD1. The V gene end was trimmed by 6 bases and the J gene end by 3 bases; junction bases not matched to a gene: 8. The CDR3 runs to 15 residues. Germline lookup yields CDR1 LNHDA and CDR2 SQIVND (reference sequence). CDR3 DNA sequence: TGTGCCAGTAGCGGAACCGACAGGGACTACAATGAGCAGTTCTTC. Protein sequence: CASSGTDRDYNEQFF. The whole variable domain, filled in from reference TRBV19 and TRBJ2-1, reads DGGITQSPKYLFRKEGQNVTLSCEQNLNHDAMYWYRQDPGQGLRLIYYSQIVNDFQKGDIAEGYSVSREKKESFPLTVTSAQKNPTAFYLCASSGTDRDYNEQFFGPGTRLTVL.

As DNA, the CDR3 is TGTGCCAGCAGCCCCGGACAGGGTGGCTACGAGCAGTACTTC. Translation: CASSPGQGGYEQYF. The J gene is TRBJ2-7, the V gene TRBV9; 8 bases match TRBD1. This CDR3 is 14 amino acids long. CDR1 is SGDLS and CDR2 is YYNGEE in the germline V gene. V gave up 4 bases and J gave up 3 bases; unmatched junction bases: 6.

The chain has TRBV4-3 and TRBJ1-1; 7 positions match TRBD1. CDR1 and CDR2 (germline): LGHNA, YSLEER. V lost 1 base, J lost 4 bases, and 3 bases stayed unmatched. There are 14 residues in the CDR3. The CDR3 spells CASSQGQGFTEAFF. CDR3 in DNA: TGCGCCAGCAGCCAAGGACAGGGTTTCACTGAAGCTTTCTTT.

The chain employs TRBV19 and TRBJ2-2; D is uncertain. This CDR3 spans 14 amino acids. The V gene's germline CDR1 is LNHDA and CDR2 SQIVND (reference sequence). Trimming took off 2 bases at V and 5 bases at J, with 9 bases between the two ends. As DNA, the CDR3 is TGTGCCAGTAGTATAACGGCTGGGACCGGGGAGCTGTTTTTT. This sequence encodes CASSITAGTGELFF.

This clone has only a few counts. The rearrangement links TRBV10-1 to TRBJ1-4, with D hard to call. V lost 10 bases to trimming and J lost 9 bases, with 15 bases between them. CDR1 is WNHNN and CDR2 is SYGVQD in the germline V gene (reference sequence). The CDR3 extends over 12 amino acids. Written as DNA, the CDR3 is TGCGCCATAGCCCCTTATGGGAAAAAACTGTTTTTT. This translates into CAIAPYGKKLFF.

The rearrangement links TRBV27 to TRBJ1-1; D ambiguous. The CDR3 has 12 residues. V lost 0 bases, J lost 5 bases, and 4 bases lay in between. Germline CDR1 MNHEY, CDR2 SMNVEV (reference sequence). The CDR3 sequence: CASSLSGTEAFF. The CDR3 nucleotides are TGTGCCAGCAGTTTATCAGGGACTGAAGCTTTCTTT.

The chain recombines TRBV5-4 with TRBJ1-1, with TRBD1 matching 7 bases. CDR3 length: 15 residues. The J segment lost 11 bases and the V segment lost 4 bases, leaving 17 bases of the junction unmatched. Germline CDR1 is SGHNT and CDR2 is YYREEE (reference sequence). CDR3 residues: CASSAQGDSATWAFF. As DNA, the CDR3 is TGTGCCAGCAGCGCCCAGGGGGACAGCGCCACGTGGGCTTTCTTT.

The rearrangement uses TRBV27 and TRBJ2-7; no reliable D call. The germline V and J ends were trimmed by 2 bases and 3 bases, with 8 bases remaining between them. Germline V gene sequence: CDR1 MNHEY, CDR2 SMNVEV (reference sequence). The CDR3 covers 13 residues. CDR3 loop: CASSLGLNYEQYF. CDR3 bases: TGTGCCAGCAGTTTAGGCTTAAACTACGAGCAGTACTTC.

The rearrangement links TRBV6-1 to TRBJ1-2; 8 bases are shared with TRBD1. The CDR3 spans 17 residues. The V gene's germline CDR1 is MNHNS and CDR2 SASEGT. V trimming: 3 bases; J trimming: 0 bases; junction bases outside the gene matches: 9. The CDR3 protein is CASSEHRTGPANYGYTF. The CDR3 bases are TGTGCCAGCAGTGAGCATAGGACAGGGCCGGCTAACTATGGCTACACCTTC.

The CDR3 sequence: CASSLELYTEAFF. The DNA of the CDR3 is TGTGCCAGCAGCTTAGAGCTCTACACTGAAGCTTTCTTT. This chain joins TRBV7-2 and TRBJ1-1, with D hard to call. Germline V CDR1 and CDR2: SGHTA, FQGNSA. This CDR3 is built from 13 residues. V lost 1 base to trimming and J lost 3 bases, with 6 bases between them.

This clone was detected only a few times. J is TRBJ1-1 and V is TRBV4-1; D may be TRBD1 (5 bases). V lost 4 bases, J lost 5 bases, and 14 bases lay in between. The CDR3 length is 14 residues. Looked up from germline, CDR1 is MGHRA and CDR2 is YSYEKL. The CDR3 is CASSPNGRGTEAFF. The CDR3 DNA sequence: TGCGCCAGCAGCCCCAATGGTCGGGGGACTGAAGCTTTCTTT.